The 10 T cell receptor beta chains presented below share a single source sample, sequenced in a study of blood T cell repertoires in COVID-19. Sequenced by immunoSEQ multiplex PCR; TCRdb stores in-frame clones only, minus some. The sample includes approximately 170,000 clones, around nine tenths of them seen just once. The sample comprised peripheral blood. The receptors originated from a man between 60 and 70 years old with active or convalescent COVID-19.

The rearrangement joins TRBV11-2 to TRBJ1-3; TRBD1 matches at 8 bases. This CDR3 is 18 amino acids long. After removal of 1 base from V and 4 bases from J, the junction contained 12 bases not matched to a gene. CDR1 is SGHAT, CDR2 FQNNGV, per germline. The CDR3 nucleotides are TGTGCCAGCAGCTTAGTCCAACCCCAGGGGGCAGGAGGAAACACCATATATTTT. It codes for CASSLVQPQGAGGNTIYF.

This chain links TRBV12-3 or TRBV12-4 with TRBJ1-3; D not resolved. The CDR3 spans 11 residues. Deletions cut 5 bases from V and 7 bases from J, with 6 bases between. Here the CDR3 reads CASSVRNTIYF. The CDR3 DNA reads as TGTGCCAGCAGTGTGAGGAACACCATATATTTT.

The V and J genes are TRBV3-1 (or the pseudogene TRBV3-2) and TRBJ2-3, with 7 positions matching TRBD2. Germline lookup yields CDR1 LGHDT and CDR2 YNNKEL (reference sequence). The CDR3 covers 13 residues. J was trimmed by 9 bases and V by 4 bases; bases with no gene match: 7. CDR3 coding DNA: TGTGCCAGCAGCCCGGTCGGACTAGGCACGCAGTATTTT. This codes for CASSPVGLGTQYF.

The rearrangement uses TRBV7-9 and TRBJ2-1; TRBD1 might be the D (6 bases). V gave up 5 bases and J gave up 4 bases, with 12 bases separating them. This CDR3 contains 14 residues. Germline lookup yields CDR1 SEHNR and CDR2 FQNEAQ (reference sequence). The DNA for the CDR3 is TGTGCCAGCAGCCTAGAACAGGGTTACAATGAGCAGTTCTTC. Amino acids: CASSLEQGYNEQFF.

This rearrangement joins TRBV12-3 or TRBV12-4 to TRBJ2-7; D unclear. The germline V and J ends were trimmed by 3 bases and 4 bases, with 4 bases remaining between them. This CDR3 has 11 residues. For the CDR3, the DNA is TGTGCCAGCAGTTTTTCGTACGAGCAGTACTTC. Translated, it gives CASSFSYEQYF.

This clone was seen only once. This chain uses TRBV5-6 with TRBJ1-2, with D maybe TRBD1 (6 bases). Germline V gene data show CDR1 as SGHDT and CDR2 as YYEEEE. Trimming took 0 bases from V and 4 from J, leaving 10 bases between them. This CDR3 spans 14 amino acids. The CDR3 coding sequence is TGTGCCAGCAGCTTGGGACAGGTGTCCTATGGCTACACCTTC. As protein: CASSLGQVSYGYTF. The variable domain in full, with the rest retrieved from reference TRBV5-6 and TRBJ1-2, is DAGVTQSPTHLIKTRGQQVTLRCSPKSGHDTVSWYQQALGQGPQFIFQYYEEEERQRGNFPDRFSGHQFPNYSSELNVNALLLGDSALYLCASSLGQVSYGYTFGSGTRLTVV.

V is TRBV7-6 and J is TRBJ2-2; D is unresolved. CDR1 is SGHVS, CDR2 FNYEAQ, per germline. The length of the CDR3 is 13 residues. The V end lost 1 base, the J end lost 4 bases, and 4 bases lay between the germline ends. CDR3 DNA: TGTGCCAGCAGCTTAGGCGGCACCGGGGAGCTGTTTTTT. Protein: CASSLGGTGELFF.

CDR3 bases: TGTGCCAGCTCACCGGAGGGCAATCAGCCCCAGCATTTT. It is translated as CASSPEGNQPQHF. This chain connects TRBV18 to TRBJ1-5, with D unclear. The ends were cut back, 3 bases at V and 2 bases at J, with 5 bases in the middle. The germline V gene has CDR1 KGHSH and CDR2 LQKENI. The CDR3 covers 13 residues.

The chain is built from TRBV7-9 and TRBJ1-2; D uncertain. This CDR3 is built from 16 residues. V lost 2 bases and J 2 bases, leaving 15 bases between the germline ends. Germline assignment: CDR1 SEHNR and CDR2 FQNEAQ (reference sequence). The CDR3 loop reads CASSLRAGISNYGYTF. The CDR3 DNA follows: TGTGCCAGCAGCTTACGCGCGGGGATTAGCAACTATGGCTACACCTTC.

This chain links TRBV3-1 (or the pseudogene TRBV3-2) with TRBJ1-1; D perhaps matches TRBD1 (6 bases). The germline V gene has CDR1 LGHDT and CDR2 YNNKEL (reference sequence). The CDR3 totals 14 residues. V lost 6 bases and J lost 3, with 14 bases in between. The CDR3 DNA reads TGTGCCAGCAGTGCCGCAGGGGTTCACACTGAAGCTTTCTTT. Translating gives CASSAAGVHTEAFF.